Below are 20 T cell receptor beta chains sequenced from a single sample in a study of blood T cell repertoires in COVID-19. Data came from immunoSEQ multiplex PCR; TCRdb stores just in-frame clones and leaves some out. This sample carries about 410,000 clones, 70% to 90% of them seen once, and the ten largest clones take about 1.4%. Input material: peripheral blood. Receptor source: a woman in her thirties or forties with COVID-19, enrolled during active disease.

The chain has TRBV19 and TRBJ1-6; D gene ambiguous. The germline V and J ends were trimmed by 8 bases and 0 bases, with 11 bases remaining between them. Per germline, CDR1 LNHDA and CDR2 SQIVND (reference sequence). This CDR3 is built from 15 residues. CDR3 bases: TGTGCCAGTTCTTGGAGACGCTCCTATAATTCACCCCTCCACTTT. Translation gives CASSWRRSYNSPLHF.

The chain recombines TRBV6-6 with TRBJ1-5, with D tentatively TRBD1 (5 bases). The V gene lost 2 bases and the J gene lost 0 bases, with 11 bases spanning the gap. This CDR3 contains 16 residues. From germline, CDR1 is MNHNY and CDR2 SVGAGI (reference sequence). CDR3 nucleotides: TGTGCCAGCAGTTACCCCCGGGGGAATAGCAATCAGCCCCAGCATTTT. Translated, it gives CASSYPRGNSNQPQHF.

The chain has TRBV19 and TRBJ2-1, with a possible D match to TRBD2 (6 bases). Germline CDR1 reads LNHDA; CDR2 reads SQIVND (reference sequence). CDR3 length: 13 amino acids. V lost 5 bases and J 2 bases, leaving 7 bases between the germline ends. The DNA for the CDR3 is TGTGCCAGTAGTTGGGGGGCCTACAATGAGCAGTTCTTC. It is translated as CASSWGAYNEQFF.

Only a few counts were recorded for this clone. As DNA, the CDR3 is TGTGCCAGCAGTTCCGGGACTCTTCCCTACGAGCAGTACTTC. This sequence encodes CASSSGTLPYEQYF. The chain carries TRBV28 and TRBJ2-7, with D perhaps matching TRBD2 (6 bases). CDR1 and CDR2 from the germline V gene are MDHEN and SYDVKM. V was clipped by 4 bases and J by 2 bases, with 12 bases between them. The CDR3 has 14 residues.

The CDR3 here is CASSRKRDRLGEKLFF. The CDR3 coding sequence is TGTGCCAGCAGCAGAAAAAGGGACAGACTAGGAGAAAAACTGTTTTTT. The chain uses TRBV7-8 and TRBJ1-4; 7 bases are shared with TRBD1. Per germline, CDR1 SGHVS and CDR2 FQNEAQ. The V and J ends lost 5 bases and 8 bases, in that order; junction bases with no gene match: 14. This CDR3 is built from 16 residues.

V usage is TRBV28 and J usage is TRBJ1-5; 7 nucleotides agree with TRBD1. In germline, CDR1 is MDHEN, CDR2 SYDVKM. J was trimmed by 0 bases and V by 4 bases; bases with no gene match: 0. The CDR3 covers 14 residues. The CDR3 loop reads CASSSGGSNQPQHF. The CDR3 nucleotides are TGTGCCAGCAGTTCAGGGGGTAGCAATCAGCCCCAGCATTTT.

CDR3 bases: TGTGCCAGCAGCTTAGGGGGCGAGCTAACCTACGAGCAGTACTTC. It yields the protein CASSLGGELTYEQYF. The chain carries TRBV7-6 and TRBJ2-7, with D tentatively TRBD1 (5 bases). The V gene lost 1 base and the J gene lost 2 bases, with 12 bases spanning the gap. The CDR3 consists of 15 residues. Germline CDR1 SGHVS, CDR2 FNYEAQ.

The chain links TRBV7-3 to TRBJ2-5; 9 bases match TRBD1. CDR3 size: 15 residues. Germline V lookup: CDR1 SGHTA, CDR2 FQGTGA. V gave up 5 bases and J gave up 2 bases; unmatched junction bases: 6. The CDR3 DNA sequence: TGTGCCAGCAGCCGAGTCGGACAGGGGCAAGAGACCCAGTACTTC. This gives the protein CASSRVGQGQETQYF.

Only a few counts were recorded for this clone. The chain employs TRBV5-1 and TRBJ1-2; possible D gene TRBD1, 6 bases. V lost 0 bases to trimming and J lost 8 bases, with 11 bases between them. The CDR3 consists of 13 residues. The germline gives CDR1 SGHRS, CDR2 YFSETQ. The CDR3: CASSLGQGQGYTF. The CDR3 nucleotides are TGCGCCAGCAGCTTGGGGCAGGGGCAAGGCTACACCTTC. The full variable domain, its missing parts supplied by reference TRBV5-1 and TRBJ1-2, is KAGVTQTPRYLIKTRGQQVTLSCSPISGHRSVSWYQQTPGQGLQFLFEYFSETQRNKGNFPGRFSGRQFSNSRSEMNVSTLELGDSALYLCASSLGQGQGYTFGSGTRLTVV.

This clone appeared a few times. The chain employs TRBV10-1 and TRBJ1-2; 10 positions match TRBD1. From germline, CDR1 is WNHNN and CDR2 SYGVQD (reference sequence). V trimming: 7 bases; J trimming: 5 bases; junction bases outside the gene matches: 13. The CDR3 is 16 residues long. The CDR3 nucleotides read TGCGCCAGCAATAAGAGACAGGGGGCGCAGGGGTATGGCTACACCTTC. Translation gives CASNKRQGAQGYGYTF.

This clone came up once. The chain carries TRBV29-1 and TRBJ1-1; possible D gene TRBD1, 6 bases. The CDR3 has 13 residues. CDR1 and CDR2 from the germline V gene are SQVTM and ANQGSEA. Trimming left V 4 bases short and J 8 bases short, with 17 bases between. Written as DNA, the CDR3 is TGCAGCGTTGGGAACCCACAGGGACCCGAAGCTTTCTTT. Protein: CSVGNPQGPEAFF.

The chain uses TRBV2 and TRBJ1-2, with a possible D match to TRBD1 (6 bases). Trimming removed 5 bases at V and 2 bases at J, with 15 bases between. The germline gives CDR1 SNHLY, CDR2 FYNNEI. The CDR3 has 15 residues. CDR3 nucleotide sequence: TGTGCCAGCAGTCCCACCTTAGGACAGAACTATGGCTACACCTTC. Its translation: CASSPTLGQNYGYTF. The full variable domain, its missing parts supplied by reference TRBV2 and TRBJ1-2, is EPEVTQTPSHQVTQMGQEVILRCVPISNHLYFYWYRQILGQKVEFLVSFYNNEISEKSEIFDDQFSVERPDGSNFTLKIRSTKLEDSAMYFCASSPTLGQNYGYTFGSGTRLTVV.

V and J are TRBV18 and TRBJ2-3; 8 positions match TRBD2. The CDR3 consists of 18 residues. Trimming removed 3 bases from V and 0 bases from J; junction bases left unmatched: 11. Looked up from germline, CDR1 is KGHSH and CDR2 is LQKENI. The CDR3 sequence is CASSPLSAGGTSTDTQYF. CDR3 in DNA: TGTGCCAGCTCACCCCTGTCGGCGGGGGGAACTAGCACAGATACGCAGTATTTT.

CDR3 region: CAWNGGHNYGYTF. CDR3 bases: TGTGCCTGGAATGGCGGCCATAACTATGGCTACACCTTC. V gene TRBV30 combines with J gene TRBJ1-2; D remains unclear. The V end lost 4 bases, the J end lost 1 base, and 10 bases lay between the germline ends. Germline V gene lookup returns CDR1 GTSNPN and CDR2 SVGIG (reference sequence). The CDR3 covers 13 residues. Full variable domain (rest looked up from reference TRBV30 and TRBJ1-2): SQTIHQWPATLVQPVGSPLSLECTVEGTSNPNLYWYRQAAGRGLQLLFYSVGIGQISSEVPQNLSASRPQDRQFILSSKKLLLSDSGFYLCAWNGGHNYGYTFGSGTRLTVV.

J is TRBJ1-5 and V is TRBV5-6; D unclear. The V gene lost 0 bases and the J gene lost 1 base, with 5 bases spanning the gap. Germline V CDR1 and CDR2: SGHDT, YYEEEE. The CDR3 covers 14 residues. The CDR3 coding sequence is TGTGCCAGCAGCTTGGGAGGGAGCAATCAGCCCCAGCATTTT. Translated: CASSLGGSNQPQHF.

The chain combines TRBV12-3 or TRBV12-4 with TRBJ2-7; a weak D match, TRBD1 (5 bases). V was pared by 7 bases and J by 6 bases, with 10 bases between. This CDR3 is built from 11 residues. The CDR3 region is CASTSGFEQYF. The CDR3 DNA reads as TGTGCCAGCACCTCAGGGTTCGAGCAGTACTTC.

This clone appeared a single time. This chain uses TRBV3-1 (or the pseudogene TRBV3-2) with TRBJ2-1; 13 bases align to TRBD2. The CDR3 sequence is 19 residues long. CDR1 is LGHDT, CDR2 YNNKEL, per germline (reference sequence). J gave up 8 bases and V 0 bases, and 13 bases lay outside the gene matches. Here the CDR3 reads CASSQDYGTSGTGHHEQFF. As DNA, the CDR3 is TGTGCCAGCAGCCAAGATTATGGGACTAGCGGGACTGGCCACCATGAGCAGTTCTTC.

This chain links TRBV6-5 with TRBJ2-5, with D perhaps TRBD1 (7 bases). V lost 7 bases, J lost 2 bases, and 17 bases lay in between. The length of the CDR3 is 15 residues. CDR1 MNHEY and CDR2 SVGAGI come from the germline V gene. CDR3 protein: CASKPHRGGQETQYF. Here the CDR3 DNA reads TGTGCCAGCAAACCTCACAGGGGAGGTCAAGAGACCCAGTACTTC.

J is TRBJ2-1 and V is TRBV9; 9 positions match TRBD2. This CDR3 region has 15 residues. The V segment lost 0 bases and the J segment 3 bases; nucleotides outside the gene matches: 1. In germline, CDR1 is SGDLS, CDR2 YYNGEE. In DNA form, the CDR3 reads TGTGCCAGCAGCGTAGTAGCGGGGGTCTACAATGAGCAGTTCTTC. It encodes CASSVVAGVYNEQFF.

The chain recombines TRBV10-1 with TRBJ2-1; 14 bases are shared with TRBD2. Germline CDR1 reads WNHNN; CDR2 reads SYGVQD (reference sequence). The CDR3 contains 18 residues. V lost 7 bases to trimming and J lost 2 bases; unmatched junction nucleotides: 10. CDR3 sequence (DNA): TGCGCCAGCAATATGGGGACTAGCGGGAGTGGTCCCTACAATGAGCAGTTCTTC. It specifies CASNMGTSGSGPYNEQFF.